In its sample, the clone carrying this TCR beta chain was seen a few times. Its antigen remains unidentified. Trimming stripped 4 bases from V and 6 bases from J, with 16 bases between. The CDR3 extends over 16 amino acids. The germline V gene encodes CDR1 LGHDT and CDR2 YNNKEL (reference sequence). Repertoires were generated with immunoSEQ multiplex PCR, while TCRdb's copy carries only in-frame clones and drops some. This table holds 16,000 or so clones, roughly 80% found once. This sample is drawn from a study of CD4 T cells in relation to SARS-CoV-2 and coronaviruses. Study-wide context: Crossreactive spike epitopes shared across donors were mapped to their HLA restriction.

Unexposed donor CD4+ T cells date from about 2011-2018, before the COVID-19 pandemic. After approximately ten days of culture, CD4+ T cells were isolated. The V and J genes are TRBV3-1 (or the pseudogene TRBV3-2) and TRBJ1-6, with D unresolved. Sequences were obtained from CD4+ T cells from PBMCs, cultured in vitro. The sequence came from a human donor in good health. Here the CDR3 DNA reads TGTGCCAGCAGCCGGGCGGGGTTCCGACCTAATTCACCCCTCCACTTT. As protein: CASSRAGFRPNSPLHF.